Listed below are T cell receptor beta chains from one sample, sequenced in a study of T cells in Graves' hyperthyroidism and ophthalmopathy. TCRdb reanalysed the multiplex PCR reads using MiXCR and keeps one entry per CDR3 protein. The data contain 300,000 to 350,000 distinct CDR3 sequences, around a sixth of them singletons. Input material: blood. The receptor set was obtained from a young man with Graves' hyperthyroidism. The CDR3 runs from the conserved cysteine through the conserved F or W. Each record gives: J gene, D gene, clone size, V gene, CDR3 protein, CDR3 DNA. The D gene is left open where the match is weak. Clone size, where shown, is once, few, many, or a class for clones that have expanded.

TRBJ2-3 | TRBD1 | few | TRBV7-2 | CASSLVLGQGRDTQYF | TGTGCCAGCAGCTTAGTACTCGGACAGGGGAGGGATACGCAGTATTTT
TRBJ2-2 | NA | few | TRBV5-4 | CASSFQSSWPGELFF | TGTGCCAGCAGTTTCCAATCCAGTTGGCCCGGGGAGCTGTTTTTT
TRBJ1-1 | NA | many | TRBV7-9 | CASSTTGGYTEAFF | TGTGCCAGCAGCACAACTGGGGGATACACTGAAGCTTTCTTT
TRBJ2-2 | NA | NA | TRBV28 | CASSPRQRQSTGELFF | TGTGCCAGCAGTCCCCGGCAGCGGCAGAGCACCGGGGAGCTGTTTTTT
TRBJ2-3 | NA | NA | TRBV12-3/TRBV12-4 | CASRSADTQYF | TGTGCCAGCAGATCCGCCGATACGCAGTATTTT
TRBJ2-2 | NA | NA | TRBV4-1 | CASSQGFRGTGELFF | TGCGCCAGCAGCCAAGGATTTCGGGGGACCGGGGAGCTGTTTTTT
TRBJ2-4 | NA | NA | TRBV5-4 | CASSSYRDAEKNIQYF | TGTGCCAGCAGTTCCTATAGGGATGCAGAAAAAAACATTCAGTACTTC
TRBJ2-2 | NA | NA | TRBV5-1 | CASSFGHNANTGELFF | TGCGCCAGCAGCTTTGGACACAACGCGAACACCGGGGAGCTGTTTTTT
TRBJ1-6 | NA | many | TRBV12-3/TRBV12-4 | CASSSHSGTAYNSPLHF | TGTGCCAGCAGTTCTCACTCCGGGACGGCCTATAATTCACCCCTCCACTTT
TRBJ1-1 | NA | many | TRBV7-9 | CASSSRRDEAFF | TGTGCCAGCAGCTCCCGACGGGATGAAGCTTTCTTT
TRBJ1-2 | NA | NA | TRBV28 | CASSLQVFNYGYTF | TGTGCCAGCAGTTTACAGGTTTTTAACTATGGCTACACCTTC
TRBJ2-3 | NA | many | TRBV4-2 | CASSRHRIDTQYF | TGTGCCAGCAGCCGCCATAGGATAGATACGCAGTATTTT
TRBJ1-5 | NA | many | TRBV5-1 | CASSLSFHSNQPQHF | TGCGCCAGCAGCTTGAGTTTCCATAGCAATCAGCCCCAGCATTTT
TRBJ1-3 | TRBD1 | many | TRBV28 | CASSYRGTGNTIYF | TGTGCCAGCAGTTACAGGGGGACGGGAAACACCATATATTTT
TRBJ2-7 | TRBD1 | many | TRBV28 | CASSWTGGASYEQYF | TGTGCCAGCAGTTGGACAGGGGGTGCCTCCTACGAGCAGTACTTC
TRBJ1-1 | TRBD1 | many | TRBV20-1 | CSKKPDRGNYRTEAFF | TGCAGCAAGAAACCGGACAGGGGGAATTATAGGACTGAAGCTTTCTTT
TRBJ1-6 | NA | NA | TRBV28 | CASSPSVPLHF | TGTGCCAGCAGCCCCTCGGTACCCCTCCACTTT
TRBJ1-4 | TRBD1 | NA | TRBV10-3 | CAINSGTGDEKLFF | TGTGCCATCAATTCCGGGACAGGGGATGAAAAACTGTTTTTT
TRBJ2-5 | NA | NA | TRBV7-3 | CASSLLGSVEETQYF | TGTGCCAGCAGCTTACTAGGTAGCGTCGAGGAGACCCAGTACTTC